This entry is about one T cell receptor beta chain. The clone's antigen remains unknown. Base-call qualities are not available, and no considerably larger clone is one nucleotide away. The immunoSEQ Assay was used to sequence TCRbeta CDR3 regions. After extraction, genomic DNA underwent amplification by bias-controlled multiplex PCR, followed by high-throughput sequencing. Concerning the study's data processing: To quantify the absolute abundance of each unique TCRbeta CDR3 region, sequences were collapsed and filtered. T cell fraction was estimated by normalization of TCRbeta template counts to usable DNA, with usable DNA being measured through amplification of reference genes present in all nucleated cells. Repertoire TCRs were annotated as SARS-CoV-2-specific when V gene, CDR3 amino acid sequence and J gene were exactly matched to a known reactive TCR set. The reference SARS-CoV-2 TCR set was derived from MIRA and filtered for enrichment in COVID-19-positive ImmuneCODE repertoires, a step that removed public or cross-reactive TCRs. Based on the MIRA antigens, annotated TCRs were further analysed at the level of specific ORF or position within ORF. Depth was the summed frequency of annotated unique rearrangements, while breadth was defined as annotated unique rearrangements over total unique productive rearrangements. Two-sided Wilcoxon rank-sum tests were used to compare TCR breadth between groups. TCRdb limited this immuneACCESS table to in-frame rearrangements with V and J called. A share of clones is missing; checked studies link under half to unresolved V genes, and the rest is unexplained. V, J and clone size were drawn from that table, and D and trimming were deduced from the DNA. Recorded for this sample are over 400,000 clones; about 90% of them occurred a single time. The top ten constitute about 1.7% of the sample.

Read against the paper, the sample's treatment or condition label means: 19 received Ad26.COV2.S at low or high dose, single or two shots; several received placebo; per-sample allocation not given. For vaccine and placebo recipients, the sequenced repertoires came from samples collected on day 63 after the first injection. Cohort 1b enrolled 25 adults aged 18-55 years at a single site in Boston, USA, between 29 July and 7 August 2020. Ad26.COV2.S consisted of a replication-incompetent adenovirus type 26 vector by which a prefusion-stabilized SARS-CoV-2 spike protein from the original Wuhan strain was expressed. The data were taken from a study of Ad26.COV2.S vaccination and SARS-CoV-2 variants (dated by TCRdb to about 2021). Concerning the study at large: Vaccine-arm donors were drawn from COV1001, a multicentre, randomized, double-blind, placebo-controlled phase I-IIa trial of Ad26.COV2.S in healthy adults. Ad26.COV2.S was given intramuscularly at 5x10^10 or 1x10^11 viral particles, as a single shot or as two shots 56 days apart. A total of around 32 samples were included in the TCR-sequenced set, comprising around 19 Ad26.COV2.S vaccine recipients, 5 placebo recipients and 8 SARS-CoV-2 convalescent individuals. Investigators did not know the trial group allocation while performing experiments and assessing outcomes. Trial participants were randomized into five groups of five: low-dose or high-dose Ad26.COV2.S given once or twice, or placebo on both occasions. Sequencing of the TCRbeta repertoire served to evaluate the specificity and breadth of SARS-CoV-2-reactive T cell receptors following Ad26.COV2.S vaccination.

Results and caveats for the whole study, not just this receptor: After vaccination, substantial breadth of spike-specific CD8+ and CD4+ T cell responses was reported. Comparing responses between vaccine doses or regimens was not something the study was powered to do. Vaccine and placebo recipients had similar non-spike TCR breadth, a finding consistent with the vaccine containing only spike. The authors noted that the TCR breadth and depth analyses may have underestimated total T cell responses. Ad26.COV2.S recipients had higher spike-specific TCR breadth than placebo recipients (P = 0.0014).

The clonotype comes from a person between 18 and 65 years old who received the Ad26.COV2.S COVID-19 vaccine or a placebo. The sequences come from peripheral blood, collected in a trial of Ad26.COV2.S vaccine versus placebo.

CDR3 protein: CSVATGSGNTEAFF. Here is the DNA: TGCAGCGTCGCCACAGGGTCGGGGAACACTGAAGCTTTCTTT. This receptor chain uses TRBV29-1 and TRBJ1-1; D gene: possibly TRBD1, on 6 matching bases. The CDR3 has 14 amino acids, counting the end cysteine and phenylalanine. Only the CDR3 portion is preserved as DNA: 42 bases, with reading frame beginning at the first base. For CDR1 and CDR2, the germline V gene lists SQVTM and ANQGSEA. The trim is 6 bases for V and 1 base for J, with a gap of 15 bases between the germline ends.